The 28 T cell receptor beta chains below all came from one sample that was sequenced in a study of blood T cell repertoires in COVID-19. Clones were sequenced by immunoSEQ multiplex PCR, and TCRdb holds only the in-frame ones, with some missing. The sample yields 120,000 to 150,000 clones, over 80% seen once. The sequenced material came from PBMCs or T cells enriched from blood (not recorded which). All receptors come from a woman aged 45-59 years who had been exposed to COVID-19.

The chain has TRBV15 and TRBJ2-3, with a weak D call TRBD2 (5 bases). Trimming shortened V by 2 bases and J by 1 base, and 10 bases separated the two germline ends. The CDR3 spans 15 residues. Germline values: CDR1 LNHNV, CDR2 YYDKDF (reference sequence). The CDR3: CATSRSRGGTDTQYF. CDR3 nucleotide sequence: TGTGCCACCAGCAGATCCCGGGGAGGCACAGATACGCAGTATTTT.

V and J are TRBV6-6 and TRBJ1-1; 7 bases agree with TRBD1. V shed 7 bases and J 4 bases; nucleotides not matched to a gene: 9. Germline CDR1 is MNHNY and CDR2 is SVGAGI (reference sequence). CDR3 length equals 14 residues. The CDR3 region is CASTTTGKATEAFF. The CDR3 bases are TGTGCCAGCACCACGACAGGGAAGGCCACTGAAGCTTTCTTT.

The chain combines TRBV16 with TRBJ2-3; TRBD2 agrees at 7 bases. Germline CDR1 is KGHSY and CDR2 is FQNENV. V lost 0 bases and J lost 5; bases outside the gene matches: 11. The CDR3 covers 17 residues. The chain's CDR3 is CASSQSTGRATRDTQYF. As DNA, the CDR3 is TGTGCCAGCAGCCAATCAACGGGGAGGGCAACCAGAGATACGCAGTATTTT.

This clone has a single count. The V call is TRBV7-2, the J call TRBJ1-3; D is unclear. This CDR3 region has 13 residues. Germline V gene data show CDR1 as SGHTA and CDR2 as FQGNSA. The DNA of the CDR3 is TGTGCTAGCTCCCCTCTACCTGGAAACACCATATATTTT. This sequence encodes CASSPLPGNTIYF.

The chain has TRBV5-1 and TRBJ1-1; D is possibly TRBD1 (6 bases). Germline lookup yields CDR1 SGHRS and CDR2 YFSETQ. The CDR3 has 16 amino acids. Trimming cost V 4 bases and J 0 bases, with 16 bases left between them. The chain's CDR3 is CASSEQRTVLNTEAFF. The CDR3 DNA reads TGCGCCAGCAGCGAGCAACGGACAGTCCTGAACACTGAAGCTTTCTTT.

This clone has a count of ten or more. This chain connects TRBV4-1 to TRBJ2-7; maybe TRBD2 (6 bases). CDR1 MGHRA and CDR2 YSYEKL come from the germline V gene. There are 15 residues in the CDR3. V was shortened by 2 bases and J by 3 bases, with 14 bases between the two germline ends. The CDR3 DNA follows: TGCGCCAGCAGCCAATCCCCCGGGAGAAGCTACGAGCAGTACTTC. Its translation is CASSQSPGRSYEQYF.

The chain recombines TRBV7-8 with TRBJ2-5; weak D call: TRBD2 (6 bases). This CDR3 comprises 16 residues. Trimming pared 3 bases from V and 0 bases from J, leaving 14 bases between. The germline gives CDR1 SGHVS, CDR2 FQNEAQ. CDR3 in DNA: TGTGCCAGCAGCTTTAGACCAAGGGACTACCAAGAGACCCAGTACTTC. Translating it yields CASSFRPRDYQETQYF.

The CDR3 DNA reads as TGCGCCAGCACAGGGGTCGAACACGCTGGGGCCAACGTCCTGACTTTC. Encoded protein: CASTGVEHAGANVLTF. The chain combines TRBV5-1 with TRBJ2-6; D might be TRBD1 (6 bases). CDR1 SGHRS and CDR2 YFSETQ come from the germline V gene. The CDR3 covers 16 residues. V was clipped by 6 bases and J by 2 bases, with 15 bases between them.

The chain combines TRBV7-2 with TRBJ1-5; 8 bases align to TRBD1. CDR3 length equals 14 residues. CDR1 and CDR2 (germline): SGHTA, FQGNSA. Trimming removed 5 bases from V and 2 bases from J; junction bases left unmatched: 2. In DNA form, the CDR3 reads TGTGCCAGCAGCCCGACAGGGGGCAATCAGCCCCAGCATTTT. It encodes CASSPTGGNQPQHF.

The chain is built from TRBV6-2 or TRBV6-3 and TRBJ1-6; 7 bases are shared with TRBD1. The V gene's germline CDR1 is MNHEY and CDR2 SVGEGT. This CDR3 contains 17 residues. The V and J ends lost 4 bases and 11 bases, in that order; junction bases with no gene match: 17. CDR3 region: CASSLLATGFYLPPLHF. The CDR3 coding sequence is TGTGCCAGCAGTTTGCTCGCGACAGGGTTTTACCTTCCACCCCTCCACTTT.

The chain recombines TRBV7-6 with TRBJ1-2; D is ambiguous. The germline gives CDR1 SGHVS, CDR2 FNYEAQ. V lost 1 base, J lost 4 bases, and 10 bases lay in between. The CDR3 covers 14 residues. The CDR3 region is CASSLDGHFYGYTF. For the CDR3, the DNA is TGTGCCAGCAGCTTAGATGGGCACTTCTATGGCTACACCTTC.

The V gene is TRBV6-5, the J gene TRBJ2-5, with a tentative D call TRBD1 (6 bases). This CDR3 is built from 15 residues. Trimming removed 2 bases from V and 1 base from J, with 11 bases in between. Per germline, CDR1 MNHEY and CDR2 SVGAGI. The CDR3 here is CASSYETGIQETQYF. CDR3 sequence (DNA): TGTGCCAGCAGTTACGAAACAGGGATCCAAGAGACCCAGTACTTC.

The rearrangement joins TRBV5-8 to TRBJ1-5, with D perhaps matching TRBD1 (5 bases). The CDR3 sequence is 14 residues long. V was pared by 2 bases and J by 1 base, with 7 bases between. Germline CDR1 is SGHTS and CDR2 is YDEGEE. CDR3 loop: CASSFGGSNQPQHF. CDR3 DNA: TGTGCCAGCAGCTTCGGGGGAAGCAATCAGCCCCAGCATTTT.

The genes are TRBV9 and TRBJ1-4, with 9 bases identical to TRBD1. The CDR3 totals 15 residues. CDR1 and CDR2 from the germline V gene are SGDLS and YYNGEE. Germline trimming cut 0 bases from V and 7 bases from J; bases unmatched to any gene: 4. The CDR3 reads CASSVATGGSEKLFF. CDR3 DNA: TGTGCCAGCAGCGTAGCTACAGGGGGCAGTGAAAAACTGTTTTTT.

The chain combines TRBV30 with TRBJ1-2, with a possible D match to TRBD1 (5 bases). The CDR3 sequence is 13 residues long. Between the trimmed V and J ends, which lost 2 bases and 8 bases, there was a span of 15 bases. The germline gives CDR1 GTSNPN, CDR2 SVGIG (reference sequence). This CDR3 is CAWSLGRDSGYTF. CDR3 DNA sequence: TGTGCCTGGAGTCTGGGCAGGGATAGCGGCTACACCTTC. Together with reference TRBV30 and TRBJ1-2, the CDR3 gives the full variable domain: SQTIHQWPATLVQPVGSPLSLECTVEGTSNPNLYWYRQAAGRGLQLLFYSVGIGQISSEVPQNLSASRPQDRQFILSSKKLLLSDSGFYLCAWSLGRDSGYTFGSGTRLTVV.

This clone was detected only once. The rearrangement links TRBV5-4 to TRBJ2-3; D possibly corresponds to TRBD2 (6 bases). Germline CDR1 and CDR2: SGHNT and YYREEE (reference sequence). The CDR3 is 16 amino acids. V gave up 3 bases and J gave up 1 base, with 15 bases separating them. The CDR3 coding sequence is TGTGCCAGCAGCTCCGCCGGGCGGGGAGGCACAGATACGCAGTATTTT. It is translated as CASSSAGRGGTDTQYF.

V usage is TRBV3-1 (or the pseudogene TRBV3-2) and J usage is TRBJ2-7, with TRBD2 matching over 8 bases. The CDR3 contains 14 residues. Trimming cost V 4 bases and J 8 bases; bases outside gene matches: 10. Germline lookup yields CDR1 LGHDT and CDR2 YNNKEL (reference sequence). The CDR3 here is CASSPGGSGIQQYF. In DNA form, the CDR3 reads TGTGCCAGCAGCCCGGGGGGTAGCGGGATCCAGCAGTACTTC.

This chain connects TRBV5-6 to TRBJ2-7; D gene unclear. The CDR3 length is 11 residues. Trimming cost V 3 bases and J 3 bases, with 4 bases left between them. Germline CDR1 is SGHDT and CDR2 is YYEEEE. DNA for the CDR3: TGTGCCAGCAGCTACAACTACGAGCAGTACTTC. Encoded protein: CASSYNYEQYF.

V is TRBV10-2 and J is TRBJ2-5; D may be TRBD1 (5 bases). V shed 8 bases and J shed 1 base, with 14 bases lying between them. CDR1 and CDR2 (germline): WSHSY, SAAADI. The CDR3 consists of 14 residues. The CDR3 nucleotides read TGCGCCAGCTGTCGCCTGGGGCCCCAAGAGACCCAGTACTTC. It yields the protein CASCRLGPQETQYF.

This chain links TRBV19 with TRBJ2-2; 11 bases line up with TRBD1. This CDR3 spans 13 amino acids. Germline V lookup: CDR1 LNHDA, CDR2 SQIVND (reference sequence). With V trimmed by 9 bases and J by 6 bases, 3 bases remained unmatched. CDR3: CASGTGGPGELFF. DNA of the CDR3: TGTGCCAGCGGGACAGGGGGGCCCGGGGAGCTGTTTTTT.

The rearrangement uses TRBV4-1 and TRBJ2-5; D is unclear. Germline V gene lookup returns CDR1 MGHRA and CDR2 YSYEKL. The CDR3 sequence is 15 residues long. V was cut by 4 bases and J by 0 bases, with 12 bases left in between. The CDR3 reads CASSPEVSDQETQYF. CDR3 bases: TGCGCCAGCAGCCCCGAAGTCAGCGACCAAGAGACCCAGTACTTC.

This clone was counted between two and nine times. V gene TRBV19 combines with J gene TRBJ2-6; TRBD1 matches 7 bases. The V segment lost 3 bases and the J segment 0 bases; nucleotides outside the gene matches: 5. CDR3 length equals 17 residues. CDR1 LNHDA and CDR2 SQIVND come from the germline V gene (reference sequence). CDR3 nucleotides: TGTGCCAGTAGTATCGGGGCAGGGGGCTCTGGGGCCAACGTCCTGACTTTC. It codes for CASSIGAGGSGANVLTF.

J is TRBJ2-1 and V is TRBV5-1; possible D gene TRBD2, 7 bases. The CDR3 consists of 14 residues. CDR1 SGHRS and CDR2 YFSETQ come from the germline V gene. V dropped 1 base and J dropped 6 bases, with 11 bases sitting between them. CDR3 residues: CASSLWGGRNEQFF. Here the CDR3 DNA reads TGCGCCAGCAGCTTGTGGGGGGGCCGCAATGAGCAGTTCTTC.

This chain uses TRBV9 with TRBJ2-2; D is possibly TRBD1 (5 bases). V lost 1 base, J lost 4 bases, and 20 bases lay in between. The length of the CDR3 is 18 residues. CDR1 and CDR2 (germline): SGDLS, YYNGEE. CDR3 DNA: TGTGCCAGCAGCGTAAGATCCCCGGGCGGTAGGGGCACCGGGGAGCTGTTTTTT. Residues: CASSVRSPGGRGTGELFF.

The chain couples TRBV6-5 to TRBJ1-4, with no clear D. The CDR3 contains 15 residues. Trimming shortened V by 0 bases and J by 7 bases, and 12 bases separated the two germline ends. Germline-derived CDR1 and CDR2 are MNHEY and SVGAGI. In DNA, the CDR3 is TGTGCCAGCAGTTACTCGAGAGGAGAGGGTGAAAAACTGTTTTTT. As protein: CASSYSRGEGEKLFF.

The rearrangement joins TRBV7-8 to TRBJ2-7, with D maybe TRBD1 (5 bases). The germline CDR1 and CDR2 sequences are SGHVS and FQNEAQ. Trimming shortened V by 1 base and J by 5 bases, and 6 bases separated the two germline ends. The CDR3 extends over 12 amino acids. CDR3 amino acids: CASSLGGDEQYF. CDR3 bases: TGTGCCAGCAGCTTAGGGGGCGACGAGCAGTACTTC.

CDR3 nucleotides: TGCGCCAGCAGCCAAGGACATCACAGCTCCTACGAGCAGTACTTC. As protein: CASSQGHHSSYEQYF. The chain links TRBV4-3 to TRBJ2-7; D call uncertain. The CDR3 has 15 residues. V shed 1 base and J shed 0 bases, with 10 bases lying between them. Germline loops: CDR1 LGHNA, CDR2 YSLEER.

The chain is built from TRBV11-3 and TRBJ2-7, with D tentatively TRBD1 (5 bases). The germline V gene encodes CDR1 SGHNT and CDR2 YENEEA. CDR3 length: 13 amino acids. Trimming stripped 5 bases from V and 0 bases from J, with 8 bases between. The CDR3: CASSRGASYEQYF. The CDR3, as DNA: TGTGCCAGCAGCAGGGGCGCCTCCTACGAGCAGTACTTC.